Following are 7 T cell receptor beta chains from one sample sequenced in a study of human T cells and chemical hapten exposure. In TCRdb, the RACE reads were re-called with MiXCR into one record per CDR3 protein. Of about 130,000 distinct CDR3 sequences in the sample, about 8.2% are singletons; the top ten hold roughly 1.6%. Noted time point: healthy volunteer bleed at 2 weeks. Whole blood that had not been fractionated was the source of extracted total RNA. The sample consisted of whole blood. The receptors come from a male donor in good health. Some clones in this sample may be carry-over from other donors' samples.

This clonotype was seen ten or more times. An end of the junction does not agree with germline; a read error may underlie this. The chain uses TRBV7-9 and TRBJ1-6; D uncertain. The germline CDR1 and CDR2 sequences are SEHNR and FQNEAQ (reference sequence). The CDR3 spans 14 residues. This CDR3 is CASSLEQPNSPLHF. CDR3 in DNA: TGTGCCAGCAGCTTAGAACAGCCTAATTCACCTCTCCACTTT. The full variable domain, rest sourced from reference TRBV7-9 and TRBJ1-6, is DTGVSQNPRHKITKRGQNVTFRCDPISEHNRLYWYRQTLGQGPEFLTYFQNEAQLEKSRLLSDRFSAERPKGSFSTLEIQRTEQGDSAMYLCASSLEQPNSPLHFGNGTRLTVT.

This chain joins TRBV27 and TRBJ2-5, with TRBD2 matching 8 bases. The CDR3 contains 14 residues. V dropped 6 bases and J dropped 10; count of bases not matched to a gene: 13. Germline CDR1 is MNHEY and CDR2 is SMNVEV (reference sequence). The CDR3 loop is CASSLRTDGGGQYF. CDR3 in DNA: TGTGCCAGCAGCCTGAGGACGGACGGGGGGGGCCAGTACTTC.

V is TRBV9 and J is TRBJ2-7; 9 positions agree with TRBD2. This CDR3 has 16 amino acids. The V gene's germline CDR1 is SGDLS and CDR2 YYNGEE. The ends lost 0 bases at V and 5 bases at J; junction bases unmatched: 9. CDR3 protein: CASSVEGGGARDEQYF. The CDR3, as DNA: TGTGCCAGCAGCGTAGAGGGCGGGGGGGCCCGGGACGAGCAGTACTTC.

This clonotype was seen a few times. DNA for the CDR3: TGTGCCAGCAGTTACTCGTTACCAGATACGCAGTATTTT. Amino acids: CASSYSLPDTQYF. The rearrangement links TRBV6-6 to TRBJ2-3; D not resolved. This CDR3 has 13 residues. The germline V gene encodes CDR1 MNHNY and CDR2 SVGAGI (reference sequence). Trimming shortened V by 0 bases and J by 4 bases, and 5 bases separated the two germline ends.

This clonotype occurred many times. The CDR3 region has the DNA TGCAGCGTTGAAGGACGCACGAACACTGAAGCTTTCTTT. It specifies CSVEGRTNTEAFF. This rearrangement joins TRBV29-1 to TRBJ1-1; the D is unclear. Germline CDR1 and CDR2: SQVTM and ANQGSEA. This CDR3 contains 13 residues. V gave up 1 base and J gave up 1 base, with 7 bases separating them.

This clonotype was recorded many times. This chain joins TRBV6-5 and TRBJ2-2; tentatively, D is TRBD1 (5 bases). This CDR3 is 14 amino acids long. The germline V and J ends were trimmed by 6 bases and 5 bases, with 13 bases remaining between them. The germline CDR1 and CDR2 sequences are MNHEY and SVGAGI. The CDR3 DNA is TGTGCCAGCAGATCGATAAGGGGTACCGGGGAGCTGTTTTTT. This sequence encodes CASRSIRGTGELFF.

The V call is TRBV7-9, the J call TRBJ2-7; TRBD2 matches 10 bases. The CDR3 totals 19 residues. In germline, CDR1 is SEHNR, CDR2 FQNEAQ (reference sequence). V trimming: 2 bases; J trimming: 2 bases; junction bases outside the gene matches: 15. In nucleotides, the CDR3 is TGTGCCAGCAGCTTAAATTGGCCTAGCGGGAGAGGAAGGACCTACGAGCAGTACTTC. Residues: CASSLNWPSGRGRTYEQYF. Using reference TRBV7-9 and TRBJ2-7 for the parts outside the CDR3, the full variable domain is DTGVSQNPRHKITKRGQNVTFRCDPISEHNRLYWYRQTLGQGPEFLTYFQNEAQLEKSRLLSDRFSAERPKGSFSTLEIQRTEQGDSAMYLCASSLNWPSGRGRTYEQYFGPGTRLTVT.